Below are 12 T cell receptor beta chains sequenced from a single sample in a study of CD8+ T cells in alopecia areata. Extraction of RNA preceded its reverse transcription into cDNA, which served as the sequencing template. Repertoires were generated with immunoSEQ multiplex PCR, while TCRdb's copy carries only in-frame clones and drops some. The sample has more than 95,000 clones; roughly 69% are singletons. The sequenced sample was CD4+ T cells sorted from blood. The source of these receptors is a human donor in good health.

This sequence joins TRBV18 and TRBJ1-6; no firm D call. CDR1 is KGHSH, CDR2 LQKENI, per germline. The CDR3 spans 16 residues. V was pared by 3 bases and J by 4 bases, with 13 bases between. The DNA for the CDR3 is TGTGCCAGCTCACCCCCACGGGTCCATTATAATTCACCCCTCCACTTT. It translates to CASSPPRVHYNSPLHF.

CDR3 residues: CASSSRPLPLSGANVLTF. As DNA, the CDR3 is TGTGCCAGCAGCTCCCGCCCTCTGCCGCTCTCTGGGGCCAACGTCCTGACTTTC. The V and J genes are TRBV11-2 and TRBJ2-6; no definite D call. Deletions cut 4 bases from V and 0 bases from J, with 16 bases between. CDR3 length: 18 residues. Looked up from germline, CDR1 is SGHAT and CDR2 is FQNNGV.

The chain is built from TRBV29-1 and TRBJ1-2, with 7 bases fitting TRBD1. J lost 6 bases, V lost 7 bases, and 11 bases had no gene match. The CDR3 sequence is 13 residues long. The germline V gene encodes CDR1 SQVTM and CDR2 ANQGSEA. The CDR3: CSAGQNRGHGYTF. The CDR3 DNA is TGCAGCGCGGGACAGAACAGGGGCCATGGCTACACCTTC.

A few counts support this clone. The chain uses TRBV4-1 and TRBJ1-2; D uncertain. The ends were cut back, 2 bases at V and 5 bases at J, with 6 bases in the middle. The CDR3 runs to 12 residues. CDR1 is MGHRA, CDR2 YSYEKL, per germline. The CDR3 DNA reads TGCGCCAGCAGCCAAATGACATATGGCTACACCTTC. It specifies CASSQMTYGYTF.

V is TRBV5-1 and J is TRBJ1-1; perhaps TRBD1 as D (6 bases). With 0 bases removed from V and 3 bases from J, the gap between germline ends came to 15 bases. Germline-derived CDR1 and CDR2 are SGHRS and YFSETQ. The CDR3 consists of 16 residues. CDR3 DNA: TGCGCCAGCAGCTTGGAGAGGGGACACGGGGACACTGAAGCTTTCTTT. Encoded protein: CASSLERGHGDTEAFF.

This chain links TRBV2 with TRBJ2-2, with D perhaps TRBD1 (5 bases). Germline CDR1 SNHLY, CDR2 FYNNEI. Trimming took off 6 bases at V and 2 bases at J, with 16 bases between the two ends. The CDR3 length is 16 residues. The CDR3 DNA reads TGTGCCAGCAGCGCTCAGGGCATGAGAAACACCGGGGAGCTGTTTTTT. Translating it yields CASSAQGMRNTGELFF.

This rearrangement joins TRBV30 to TRBJ1-1, with TRBD1 matching over 8 bases. V was pared by 8 bases and J by 13 bases, with 9 bases of the junction left unmatched. The germline V gene encodes CDR1 GTSNPN and CDR2 SVGIG (reference sequence). CDR3 length: 10 amino acids. For the CDR3, the DNA is TGTGCCGGAAGACAGGGGAAGGATTTCTTT. Amino acid sequence: CAGRQGKDFF.

Remarks on this clone: Other DNA sequences in the sample encode the same CDR3. The chain has TRBV30 and TRBJ2-2; D remains ambiguous. CDR3 length equals 12 residues. The ends were cut back, 0 bases at V and 6 bases at J, with 5 bases in the middle. CDR1 is GTSNPN, CDR2 SVGIG, per germline (reference sequence). The CDR3 nucleotides are TGTGCCTGGAGTGTACGACCCGGGGAGCTGTTTTTT. Its protein product is CAWSVRPGELFF. The complete variable domain, with remaining parts taken from reference TRBV30 and TRBJ2-2, reads SQTIHQWPATLVQPVGSPLSLECTVEGTSNPNLYWYRQAAGRGLQLLFYSVGIGQISSEVPQNLSASRPQDRQFILSSKKLLLSDSGFYLCAWSVRPGELFFGEGSRLTVL.

The V gene is TRBV11-2, the J gene TRBJ1-2; 7 nucleotides line up with TRBD1. J gave up 8 bases and V 4 bases, and 7 bases lay outside the gene matches. The CDR3 extends over 13 amino acids. Looked up from germline, CDR1 is SGHAT and CDR2 is FQNNGV. The CDR3 loop is CASSYGRQGGYTF. The DNA of the CDR3 is TGTGCCAGCAGCTATGGCCGACAGGGAGGCTACACCTTC.

The chain combines TRBV30 with TRBJ1-5; weak D call: TRBD1 (6 bases). Trimming shortened V by 0 bases and J by 0 bases, and 18 bases separated the two germline ends. The germline V gene has CDR1 GTSNPN and CDR2 SVGIG (reference sequence). The CDR3 consists of 18 residues. This chain's CDR3 is CAWSVSQSGTRSNQPQHF. The CDR3 nucleotides are TGTGCCTGGAGTGTATCTCAATCTGGGACACGTAGCAATCAGCCCCAGCATTTT.

The gene calls are TRBV29-1 and TRBJ1-1; D call uncertain. The length of the CDR3 is 11 residues. V lost 6 bases, J lost 4 bases, and 9 bases lay in between. The V gene's germline CDR1 is SQVTM and CDR2 ANQGSEA. In nucleotides, the CDR3 is TGCAGCGTCGACGGACGCACTGAAGCTTTCTTT. Translation: CSVDGRTEAFF.

The V gene is TRBV25-1, the J gene TRBJ1-6; TRBD1 matches 8 bases. The CDR3 is 15 residues long. Germline CDR1 MGHDK, CDR2 SYGVNS. V was clipped by 3 bases and J by 5 bases; unmatched bases: 3. The CDR3 DNA follows: TGTGCCAGCAGTGAGCAGGGACAGGATAATTCACCCCTCCACTTT. It translates to CASSEQGQDNSPLHF.